Shown below are 18 T cell receptor beta chains from a single sample sequenced in a study of OX40 agonist ivuxolimab in advanced cancers. Using immunoSEQ multiplex PCR, the repertoire was profiled, and TCRdb retains in-frame clones only, with some absent. The repertoire holds around 41,000 clones, with 80% to 90% as singletons. Material: CD4+ or CD8+ T cells sorted from blood, obtained in a trial of the OX40 agonist ivuxolimab. The receptors were sampled from an adult with an advanced solid tumor such as melanoma, head and neck, liver or kidney cancer.

The genes are TRBV7-2 and TRBJ1-2; D gene ambiguous. This CDR3 region has 16 residues. V was trimmed by 6 bases and J by 4 bases, leaving 21 bases between them. Germline CDR1 SGHTA, CDR2 FQGNSA. The CDR3 sequence: CASRAGIATGSYGYTF. The CDR3 region has the DNA TGTGCCAGCAGGGCCGGGATCGCAACGGGCAGCTATGGCTACACCTTC.

The chain combines TRBV5-1 with TRBJ1-2, with a tentative D call TRBD1 (6 bases). The V end lost 2 bases, the J end lost 2 bases, and 10 bases lay between the germline ends. Germline lookup yields CDR1 SGHRS and CDR2 YFSETQ. This CDR3 has 14 residues. CDR3 nucleotide sequence: TGCGCCAGCAGCTTACAGGGTGACAACTATGGCTACACCTTC. Translated, it gives CASSLQGDNYGYTF.

The gene calls are TRBV2 and TRBJ2-3, with 8 nucleotides matching TRBD2. CDR1 SNHLY and CDR2 FYNNEI come from the germline V gene. The length of the CDR3 is 14 residues. V dropped 7 bases and J dropped 4; count of bases not matched to a gene: 7. CDR3 DNA: TGTGCCAGCACCCTCGGGGGGGCCCCAGATACGCAGTATTTT. Residues: CASTLGGAPDTQYF.

V is TRBV5-1 and J is TRBJ1-4; D is unresolved. CDR3 length: 15 residues. The germline V gene has CDR1 SGHRS and CDR2 YFSETQ. Trimming cost V 0 bases and J 7 bases, with 13 bases left between them. The DNA for the CDR3 is TGCGCCAGCAGCTTGGCCGGGCAGAAAGGTGAAAAACTGTTTTTT. This gives the protein CASSLAGQKGEKLFF.

The chain employs TRBV6-6 and TRBJ1-4; 9 bases match TRBD1. Trimming removed 8 bases from V and 8 bases from J; junction bases left unmatched: 12. The CDR3 is 15 residues long. In germline, CDR1 is MNHNY, CDR2 SVGAGI (reference sequence). The CDR3 region is CASRLSGQGSEKLFF. The CDR3 DNA reads as TGTGCCAGCCGTCTATCGGGACAGGGATCAGAAAAACTGTTTTTT.

Of note for this clone: The sample has other DNA sequences that encode this CDR3 too. The rearrangement joins TRBV6-1 to TRBJ1-5, with D tentatively TRBD1 (5 bases). Germline-derived CDR1 and CDR2 are MNHNS and SASEGT. The V gene lost 11 bases and the J gene lost 1 base, with 15 bases spanning the gap. The CDR3 consists of 14 residues. As DNA, the CDR3 is TGTGCCGCTGGGGCCACAAGAAGCAATCAGCCCCAGCATTTT. Its protein product is CAAGATRSNQPQHF.

This chain joins TRBV7-2 and TRBJ1-3, with a tentative D call TRBD1 (6 bases). The CDR3 totals 13 residues. V lost 2 bases and J lost 6, with 8 bases in between. Germline values: CDR1 SGHTA, CDR2 FQGNSA. The CDR3 is CASSLTGLNTIYF. In DNA form, the CDR3 reads TGTGCCAGCAGCTTAACAGGGCTAAACACCATATATTTT.

A word on this clone: The germline gene is not matched at one end of the junction; a read error may be the cause. The genes are TRBV20-1 and TRBJ2-7; D might be TRBD1 or TRBD2, each matching 6 bases. Germline V gives CDR1 DFQATT, CDR2 SNEGSKA (reference sequence). The CDR3 totals 11 residues. The CDR3 loop is CSAPLRGTIDF. The CDR3 DNA reads TGCAGTGCTCCCCTCCGGGGGACAATCGACTTC.

The chain uses TRBV6-6 and TRBJ2-7; unclear D gene. The CDR3 extends over 14 amino acids. The V and J ends lost 4 bases and 2 bases respectively, with 12 bases between them. Per the germline V gene, CDR1 is MNHNY and CDR2 is SVGAGI (reference sequence). In nucleotides, the CDR3 is TGTGCCAGCAGTTCCCCGGACGGTCCCTACGAGCAGTACTTC. Translating it yields CASSSPDGPYEQYF.

The chain uses TRBV6-1 and TRBJ2-7; 9 bases fit TRBD1. V was clipped by 7 bases and J by 3 bases; unmatched bases: 10. The CDR3 consists of 15 residues. The germline CDR1 and CDR2 sequences are MNHNS and SASEGT. CDR3 coding DNA: TGTGCCAGCATCCATTGGGGGACAGGGCACTACGAGCAGTACTTC. This translates into CASIHWGTGHYEQYF.

This clone showed up just a few times. This chain connects TRBV27 to TRBJ2-7; D is possibly TRBD1 (6 bases). Germline V gives CDR1 MNHEY, CDR2 SMNVEV (reference sequence). The CDR3 runs to 14 residues. Trimming cost V 2 bases and J 3 bases, with 11 bases left between them. The CDR3 spells CASSLAPDSYEQYF. The CDR3 DNA follows: TGTGCCAGCAGTTTAGCCCCGGACAGCTACGAGCAGTACTTC.

Note on this clone: The sample contains more than one DNA sequence encoding this CDR3. The chain is built from TRBV5-1 and TRBJ2-2; TRBD1 matches 7 bases. The CDR3 is 14 residues long. The germline V gene has CDR1 SGHRS and CDR2 YFSETQ. V dropped 0 bases and J dropped 7; count of bases not matched to a gene: 3. The CDR3 sequence: CASSLGQGNGELFF. The CDR3 DNA reads TGCGCCAGCAGCTTGGGACAGGGAAACGGGGAGCTGTTTTTT.

The chain links TRBV7-3 to TRBJ2-7; 7 bases line up with TRBD1. Germline-derived CDR1 and CDR2 are SGHTA and FQGTGA. The junction had 10 bases not matched to a gene; V was cut back by 5 bases and J by 0 bases. This CDR3 has 16 amino acids. Written as DNA, the CDR3 is TGTGCCAGCAGCCCAACCGGGACAGTGAGCTCCTACGAGCAGTACTTC. Translated: CASSPTGTVSSYEQYF. The complete variable domain, with remaining parts taken from reference TRBV7-3 and TRBJ2-7, reads GAGVSQTPSNKVTEKGKYVELRCDPISGHTALYWYRQSLGQGPEFLIYFQGTGAADDSGLPNDRFFAVRPEGSVSTLKIQRTERGDSAVYLCASSPTGTVSSYEQYFGPGTRLTVT.

The CDR3, as DNA: TGTGCCAGCAGTGGCCTAGGGACAGGGCAACAGCCCCAGCATTTT. Its protein product is CASSGLGTGQQPQHF. This chain connects TRBV28 to TRBJ1-5; the match to TRBD1 covers 9 bases. V lost 5 bases to trimming and J lost 7 bases; unmatched junction nucleotides: 9. The CDR3 has 15 residues. Germline lookup yields CDR1 MDHEN and CDR2 SYDVKM.

As concerns this clone: One junction end does not reproduce the germline sequence, and a read error may be involved. The chain employs TRBV7-7 and TRBJ1-5; D call uncertain. CDR1 is SSHAT and CDR2 is FNYEAQ in the germline V gene (reference sequence). The CDR3 covers 13 residues. The DNA of the CDR3 is TGTGCTAGCAGCTTAGACGAGAATCAGCCCCAGCATTTT. Amino acids: CASSLDENQPQHF. Complete variable domain (other parts from reference TRBV7-7 and TRBJ1-5): GAGVSQSPRYKVTKRGQDVTLRCDPISSHATLYWYQQALGQGPEFLTYFNYEAQPDKSGLPSDRFSAERPEGSISTLTIQRTEQRDSAMYRCASSLDENQPQHFGDGTRLSIL.

The genes are TRBV6-1 and TRBJ2-1, with TRBD1 as a possible D gene (5 bases). V was clipped by 5 bases and J by 8 bases, with 16 bases between them. This CDR3 comprises 14 residues. Germline CDR1 and CDR2: MNHNS and SASEGT. CDR3 amino acids: CASSPRGRDDEQFF. CDR3 coding DNA: TGTGCCAGCAGTCCCCGAGGCAGGGATGATGAGCAGTTCTTC.

The rearrangement uses TRBV18 and TRBJ2-7; 10 bases line up with TRBD1. This CDR3 is 13 amino acids long. From germline, CDR1 is KGHSH and CDR2 LQKENI. V was pared by 5 bases and J by 4 bases, with 2 bases of the junction left unmatched. The CDR3, as DNA: TGTGCCAGCTCATCGGGACAGGGGTACGAGCAGTACTTC. Amino acids: CASSSGQGYEQYF. Together with reference TRBV18 and TRBJ2-7, the CDR3 gives the full variable domain: NAGVMQNPRHLVRRRGQEARLRCSPMKGHSHVYWYRQLPEEGLKFMVYLQKENIIDESGMPKERFSAEFPKEGPSILRIQQVVRGDSAAYFCASSSGQGYEQYFGPGTRLTVT.

Of note for this clone: The junction does not match germline at one end; this may be a read error. The CDR3 DNA follows: TGTGCCAGCAGCCTAGCCACACAGGGCGGCAAAGAGACCCAGTACTTC. It yields the protein CASSLATQGGKETQYF. The rearrangement uses TRBV7-8 and TRBJ2-5, with a possible D match to TRBD1 (6 bases). CDR1 SGHVS and CDR2 FQNEAQ come from the germline V gene. The CDR3 sequence is 16 residues long.